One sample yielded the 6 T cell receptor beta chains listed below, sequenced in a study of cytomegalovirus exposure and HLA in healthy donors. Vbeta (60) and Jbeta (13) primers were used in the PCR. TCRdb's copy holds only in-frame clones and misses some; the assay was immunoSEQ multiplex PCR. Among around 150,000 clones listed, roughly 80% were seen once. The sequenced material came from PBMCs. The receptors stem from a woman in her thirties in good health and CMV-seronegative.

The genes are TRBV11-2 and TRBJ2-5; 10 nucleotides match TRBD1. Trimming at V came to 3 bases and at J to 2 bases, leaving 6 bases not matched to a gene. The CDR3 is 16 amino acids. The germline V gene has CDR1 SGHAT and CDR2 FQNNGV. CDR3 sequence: CASSFNPGQGQETQYF. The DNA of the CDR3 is TGTGCCAGCAGCTTTAACCCGGGACAGGGGCAAGAGACCCAGTACTTC.

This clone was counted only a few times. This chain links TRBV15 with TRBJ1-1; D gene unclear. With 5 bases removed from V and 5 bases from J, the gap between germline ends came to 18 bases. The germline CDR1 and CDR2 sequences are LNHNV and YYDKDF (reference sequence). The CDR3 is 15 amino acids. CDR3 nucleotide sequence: TGTGCCACCAGCCTTAAGAAACCGGGGAGGACTGAAGCTTTCTTT. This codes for CATSLKKPGRTEAFF.

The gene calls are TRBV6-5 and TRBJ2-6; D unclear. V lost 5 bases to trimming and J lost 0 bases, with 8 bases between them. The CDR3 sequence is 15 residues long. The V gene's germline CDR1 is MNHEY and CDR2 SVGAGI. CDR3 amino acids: CASSQRDSGANVLTF. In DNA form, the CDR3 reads TGTGCCAGCAGTCAACGAGACTCTGGGGCCAACGTCCTGACTTTC.

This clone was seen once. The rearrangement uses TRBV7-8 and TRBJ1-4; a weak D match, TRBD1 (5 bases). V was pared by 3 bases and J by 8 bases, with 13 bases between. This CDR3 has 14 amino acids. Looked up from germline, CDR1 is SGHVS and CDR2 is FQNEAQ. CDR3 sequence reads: CASSFGAGGEKLFF. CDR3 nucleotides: TGTGCCAGCAGCTTCGGGGCCGGGGGGGAAAAACTGTTTTTT. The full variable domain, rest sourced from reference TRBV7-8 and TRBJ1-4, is GAGVSQSPRYKVAKRGQDVALRCDPISGHVSLFWYQQALGQGPEFLTYFQNEAQLDKSGLPSDRFFAERPEGSVSTLKIQRTQQEDSAVYLCASSFGAGGEKLFFGSGTQLSVL.

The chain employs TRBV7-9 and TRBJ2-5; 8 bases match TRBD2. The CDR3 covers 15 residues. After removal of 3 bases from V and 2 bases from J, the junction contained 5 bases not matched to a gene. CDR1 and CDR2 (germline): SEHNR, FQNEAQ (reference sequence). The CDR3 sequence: CASSFSAGGQETQYF. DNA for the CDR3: TGTGCCAGCAGCTTCTCGGCGGGGGGACAAGAGACCCAGTACTTC.

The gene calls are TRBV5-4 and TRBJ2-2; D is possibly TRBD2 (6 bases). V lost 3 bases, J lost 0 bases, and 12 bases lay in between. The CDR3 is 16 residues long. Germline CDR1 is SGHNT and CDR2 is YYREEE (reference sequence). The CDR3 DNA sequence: TGTGCCAGCAGCTCGGGCGGGGTCGCGAACACCGGGGAGCTGTTTTTT. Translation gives CASSSGGVANTGELFF.